This T cell receptor (beta chain) was profiled in a study of cytomegalovirus exposure and HLA in healthy donors. Findings and caveats of the study: The study put some 150 TCR beta chains on its list as cytomegalovirus-associated.

Donors likely had unrecorded immune exposures despite being nominally healthy when sampled. Regarding this clone: What it recognizes is unknown.

CDR3 length: 15 amino acids. Germline CDR1 reads SGDLS; CDR2 reads YYNGEE. The V and J ends lost 3 bases and 2 bases respectively, with 14 bases between them. Researchers ran the PCR with 60 Vbeta and 13 Jbeta primers. This table comes from immunoSEQ multiplex PCR, and its TCRdb copy is limited to in-frame clones, with some not included. This table holds about 50,000 clones, roughly 72% found once. The TCR comes from a woman aged 50 to 60 in good health and CMV-seronegative. Sequenced material: PBMCs. The J gene is TRBJ1-1, the V gene TRBV9; TRBD1 is a possible D gene (5 bases). The chain's CDR3 is CASSGVGASNTEAFF. The CDR3 DNA reads TGTGCCAGCAGCGGAGTAGGGGCCTCCAACACTGAAGCTTTCTTT. Complete variable domain (other parts from reference TRBV9 and TRBJ1-1): DSGVTQTPKHLITATGQRVTLRCSPRSGDLSVYWYQQSLDQGLQFLIQYYNGEERAKGNILERFSAQQFPDLHSELNLSSLELGDSALYFCASSGVGASNTEAFFGQGTRLTVV.